Following are 5 T cell receptor beta chains from one sample sequenced in a study of CD8+ T cells in alopecia areata. Treatment indicated: oral pan-JAK inhibitor, 5-10 mg twice daily. After isolation, RNA underwent reverse transcription to generate cDNA as the sequencing template. Sequenced by immunoSEQ multiplex PCR; TCRdb stores in-frame clones only, minus some. The repertoire holds under 350,000 clones, with 58% as singletons. The sample here was CD4+ T cells sorted from blood, taken at week 24, from a patient treated with tofacitinib. The source is a human donor with alopecia areata.

V and J are TRBV7-9 and TRBJ2-1; a possible D gene is TRBD1 (5 bases). The V end was cut by 5 bases, the J end by 5 bases, with 19 bases between. Germline lookup yields CDR1 SEHNR and CDR2 FQNEAQ (reference sequence). There are 16 residues in the CDR3. The CDR3 protein is CASSPRGQDPNNEQFF. In DNA form, the CDR3 reads TGTGCCAGCAGCCCACGCGGACAAGACCCGAACAATGAGCAGTTCTTC.

In this sample, this clone turned up a few times. The CDR3 loop reads CASSSTGFYGYTF. The CDR3 DNA is TGTGCCAGCAGCTCTACAGGGTTTTATGGCTACACCTTC. The V call is TRBV6-5, the J call TRBJ1-2; maybe TRBD1 (6 bases). The V end lost 6 bases, the J end lost 5 bases, and 13 bases lay between the germline ends. CDR1 MNHEY and CDR2 SVGAGI come from the germline V gene. The CDR3 totals 13 residues.

The V gene is TRBV7-2, the J gene TRBJ1-2, with 7 positions matching TRBD1. V gave up 1 base and J gave up 0 bases; unmatched junction bases: 5. Germline CDR1 and CDR2: SGHTA and FQGNSA. This CDR3 has 16 amino acids. The CDR3 loop is CASSLEKDRTNYGYTF. The CDR3 DNA follows: TGTGCCAGCAGCTTAGAGAAGGACAGGACTAACTATGGCTACACCTTC.

V usage is TRBV30 and J usage is TRBJ2-3, with 7 bases aligning to TRBD2. With V trimmed by 5 bases and J by 6 bases, 14 bases remained unmatched. The CDR3 runs 15 residues. From germline, CDR1 is GTSNPN and CDR2 SVGIG (reference sequence). This CDR3 reads CAWGTGASGGDTQYF. The CDR3 nucleotides read TGTGCCTGGGGAACTGGGGCTAGCGGCGGCGATACGCAGTATTTT.

This clone appeared a few times. The chain carries TRBV6-5 and TRBJ1-6; possibly TRBD1 for D (6 bases). Trimming removed 0 bases at V and 8 bases at J, with 14 bases between. This CDR3 contains 16 residues. Germline V gene lookup returns CDR1 MNHEY and CDR2 SVGAGI. CDR3 in DNA: TGTGCCAGCAGTTACTCGACTGGGGGGCACGATTCACCCCTCCACTTT. Protein sequence: CASSYSTGGHDSPLHF.